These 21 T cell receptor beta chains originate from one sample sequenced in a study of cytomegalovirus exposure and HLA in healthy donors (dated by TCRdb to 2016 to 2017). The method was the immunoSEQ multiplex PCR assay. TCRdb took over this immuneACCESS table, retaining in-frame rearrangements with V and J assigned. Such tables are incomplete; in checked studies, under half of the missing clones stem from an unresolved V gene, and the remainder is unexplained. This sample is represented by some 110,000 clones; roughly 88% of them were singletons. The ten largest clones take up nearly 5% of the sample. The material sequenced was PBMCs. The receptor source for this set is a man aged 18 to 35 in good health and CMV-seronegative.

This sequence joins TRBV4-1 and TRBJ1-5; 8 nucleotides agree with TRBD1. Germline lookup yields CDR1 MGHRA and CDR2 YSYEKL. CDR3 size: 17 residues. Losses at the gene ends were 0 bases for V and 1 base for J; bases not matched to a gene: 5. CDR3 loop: CASSQEWTGWSNQPQHF. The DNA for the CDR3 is TGCGCCAGCAGCCAAGAATGGACAGGGTGGAGCAATCAGCCCCAGCATTTT.

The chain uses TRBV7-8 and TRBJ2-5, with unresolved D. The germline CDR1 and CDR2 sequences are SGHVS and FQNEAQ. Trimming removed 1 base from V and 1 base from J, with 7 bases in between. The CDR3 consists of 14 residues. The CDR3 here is CASSLGGSQETQYF. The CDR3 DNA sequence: TGTGCCAGCAGCTTAGGAGGCAGCCAAGAGACCCAGTACTTC.

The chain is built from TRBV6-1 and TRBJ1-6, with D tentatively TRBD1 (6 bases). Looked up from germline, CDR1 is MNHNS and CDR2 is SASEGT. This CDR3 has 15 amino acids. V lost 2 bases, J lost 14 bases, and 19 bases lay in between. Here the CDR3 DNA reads TGTGCCAGCAGTGAACCGCCAGACAGGCCGGCGACCCTCCACTTT. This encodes CASSEPPDRPATLHF.

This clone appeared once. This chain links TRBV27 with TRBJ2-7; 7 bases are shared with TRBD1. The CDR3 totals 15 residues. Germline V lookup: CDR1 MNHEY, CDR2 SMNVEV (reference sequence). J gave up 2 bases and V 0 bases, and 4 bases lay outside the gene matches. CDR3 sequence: CASSLSTGIAYEQYF. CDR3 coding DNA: TGTGCCAGCAGTTTATCGACAGGGATAGCCTACGAGCAGTACTTC.

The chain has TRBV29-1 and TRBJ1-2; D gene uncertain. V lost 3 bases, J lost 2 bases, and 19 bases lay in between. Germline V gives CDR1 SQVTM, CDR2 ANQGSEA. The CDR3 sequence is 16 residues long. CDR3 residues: CSVEAAPERPNYGYTF. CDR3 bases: TGCAGCGTTGAGGCGGCACCGGAACGACCAAACTATGGCTACACCTTC.

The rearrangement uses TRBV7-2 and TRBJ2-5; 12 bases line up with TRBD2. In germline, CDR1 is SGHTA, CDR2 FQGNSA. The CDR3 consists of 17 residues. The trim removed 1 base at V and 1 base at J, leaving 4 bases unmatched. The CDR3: CASSLGKLAGGQETQYF. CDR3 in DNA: TGTGCCAGCAGCTTAGGAAAACTAGCGGGGGGCCAAGAGACCCAGTACTTC.

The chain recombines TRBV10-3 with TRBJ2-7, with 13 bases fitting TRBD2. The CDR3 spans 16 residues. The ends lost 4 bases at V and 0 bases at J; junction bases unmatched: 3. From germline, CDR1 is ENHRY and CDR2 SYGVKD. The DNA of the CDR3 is TGTGCCATCAGTGGGACTAGCGGGAGAAGCTCCTACGAGCAGTACTTC. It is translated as CAISGTSGRSSYEQYF.

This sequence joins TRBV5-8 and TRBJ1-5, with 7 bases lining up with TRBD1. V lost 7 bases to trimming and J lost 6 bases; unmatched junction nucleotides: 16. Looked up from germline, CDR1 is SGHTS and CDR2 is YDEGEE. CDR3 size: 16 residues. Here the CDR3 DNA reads TGTGCCAGCCGGAGGCAGGGGGACCTCCCGGGTCAGCCCCAGCATTTT. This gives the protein CASRRQGDLPGQPQHF.

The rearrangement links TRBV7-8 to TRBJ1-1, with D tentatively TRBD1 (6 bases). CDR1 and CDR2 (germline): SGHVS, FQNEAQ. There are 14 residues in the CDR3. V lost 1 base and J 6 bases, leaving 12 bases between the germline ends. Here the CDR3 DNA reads TGTGCCAGCAGCTTAGGAGGGGGGGGAGCTGAAGCTTTCTTT. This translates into CASSLGGGGAEAFF.

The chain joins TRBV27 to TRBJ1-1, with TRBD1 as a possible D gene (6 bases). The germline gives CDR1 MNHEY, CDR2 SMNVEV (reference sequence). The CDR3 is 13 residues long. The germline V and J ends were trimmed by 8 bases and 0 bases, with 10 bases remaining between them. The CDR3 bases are TGTGCCAGCCGACAGGACTTGAACACTGAAGCTTTCTTT. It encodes CASRQDLNTEAFF.

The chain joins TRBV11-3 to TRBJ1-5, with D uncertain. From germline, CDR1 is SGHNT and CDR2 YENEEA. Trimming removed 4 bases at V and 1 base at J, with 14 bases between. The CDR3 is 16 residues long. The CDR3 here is CASSWRFGQSNQPQHF. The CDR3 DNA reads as TGTGCCAGCAGCTGGCGTTTTGGGCAGAGCAATCAGCCCCAGCATTTT.

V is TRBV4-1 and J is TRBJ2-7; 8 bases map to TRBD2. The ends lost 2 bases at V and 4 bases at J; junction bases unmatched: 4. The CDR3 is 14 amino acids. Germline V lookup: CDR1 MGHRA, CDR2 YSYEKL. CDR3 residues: CASSQRSGGYEQYF. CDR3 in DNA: TGCGCCAGCAGCCAACGAAGCGGGGGTTACGAGCAGTACTTC.

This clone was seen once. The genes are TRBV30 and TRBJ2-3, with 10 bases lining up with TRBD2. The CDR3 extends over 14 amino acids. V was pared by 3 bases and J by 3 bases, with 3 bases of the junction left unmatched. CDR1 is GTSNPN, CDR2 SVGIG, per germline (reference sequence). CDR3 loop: CAWRASGGTDTQYF. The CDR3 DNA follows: TGTGCCTGGAGGGCTAGCGGGGGAACAGATACGCAGTATTTT. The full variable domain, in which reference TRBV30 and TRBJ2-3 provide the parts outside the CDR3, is SQTIHQWPATLVQPVGSPLSLECTVEGTSNPNLYWYRQAAGRGLQLLFYSVGIGQISSEVPQNLSASRPQDRQFILSSKKLLLSDSGFYLCAWRASGGTDTQYFGPGTRLTVL.

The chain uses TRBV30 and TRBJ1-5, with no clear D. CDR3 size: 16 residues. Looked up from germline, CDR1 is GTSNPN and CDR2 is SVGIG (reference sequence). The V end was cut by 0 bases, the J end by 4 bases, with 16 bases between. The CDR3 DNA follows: TGTGCCTGGAGTGTCTCGGGTCCTGGTGGGAATCAGCCCCAGCATTTT. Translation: CAWSVSGPGGNQPQHF.

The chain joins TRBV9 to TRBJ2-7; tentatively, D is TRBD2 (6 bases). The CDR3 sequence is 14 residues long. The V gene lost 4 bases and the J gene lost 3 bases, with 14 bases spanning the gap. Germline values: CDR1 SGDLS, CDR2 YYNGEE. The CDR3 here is CASSLGMGGYEQYF. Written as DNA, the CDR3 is TGTGCCAGCAGCCTCGGGATGGGGGGCTACGAGCAGTACTTC.

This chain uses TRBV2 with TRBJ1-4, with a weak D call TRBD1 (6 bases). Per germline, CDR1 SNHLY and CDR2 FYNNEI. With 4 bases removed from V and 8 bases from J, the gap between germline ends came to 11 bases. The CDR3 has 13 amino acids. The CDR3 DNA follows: TGTGCCAGCAGTGCGGGGAGGGGGGAAAAACTGTTTTTT. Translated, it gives CASSAGRGEKLFF.

The CDR3 here is CASSVGGNRAPLHF. The CDR3 DNA reads TGTGCCAGCAGCGTAGGAGGGAACAGGGCACCCCTCCACTTT. This chain connects TRBV9 to TRBJ1-6; D perhaps matches TRBD1 (6 bases). The V end lost 0 bases, the J end lost 11 bases, and 12 bases lay between the germline ends. From germline, CDR1 is SGDLS and CDR2 YYNGEE. The CDR3 runs to 14 residues.

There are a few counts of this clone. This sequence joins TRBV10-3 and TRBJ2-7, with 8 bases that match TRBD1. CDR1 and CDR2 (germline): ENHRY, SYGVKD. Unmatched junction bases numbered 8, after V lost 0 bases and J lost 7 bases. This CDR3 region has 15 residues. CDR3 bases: TGTGCCATCAGTGAGTCGGGGTTGACAGGGGAAGAGCAGTACTTC. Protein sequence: CAISESGLTGEEQYF.

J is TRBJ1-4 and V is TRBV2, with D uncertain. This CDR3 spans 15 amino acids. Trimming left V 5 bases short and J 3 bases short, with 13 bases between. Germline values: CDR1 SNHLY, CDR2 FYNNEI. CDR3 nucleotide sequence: TGTGCCAGCAGTCTAACCTCGGTCGCTAATGAAAAACTGTTTTTT. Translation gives CASSLTSVANEKLFF.

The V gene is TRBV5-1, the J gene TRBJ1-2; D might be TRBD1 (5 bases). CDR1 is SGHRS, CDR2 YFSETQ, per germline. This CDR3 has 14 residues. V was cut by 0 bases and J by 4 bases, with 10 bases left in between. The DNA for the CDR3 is TGCGCCAGCAGCTTGGGGCAGGGAGGCTATGGCTACACCTTC. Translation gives CASSLGQGGYGYTF. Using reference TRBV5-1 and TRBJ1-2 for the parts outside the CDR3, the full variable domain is KAGVTQTPRYLIKTRGQQVTLSCSPISGHRSVSWYQQTPGQGLQFLFEYFSETQRNKGNFPGRFSGRQFSNSRSEMNVSTLELGDSALYLCASSLGQGGYGYTFGSGTRLTVV.

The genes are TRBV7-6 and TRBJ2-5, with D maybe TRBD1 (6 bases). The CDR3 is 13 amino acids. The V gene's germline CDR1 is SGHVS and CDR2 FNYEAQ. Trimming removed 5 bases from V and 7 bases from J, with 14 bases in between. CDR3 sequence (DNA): TGTGCCAGCAGCCGAGACAGGCAGGGGACCCAGTACTTC. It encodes CASSRDRQGTQYF.